This T cell receptor beta chain was documented in a study of blood T cell repertoires in COVID-19. Study-level information: Acute and convalescent COVID-19 specimens originated in the United States, Italy and Spain. The cDNA or gDNA used as material had been derived from T cells, B-cell-depleted T cells, or PBMCs.

Assay: immunoSEQ multiplex PCR; the TCRdb copy retains only in-frame clones and omits some. The sample has about 160,000 clones; roughly 80% are singletons. CDR1 is MNHEY and CDR2 is SMNVEV in the germline V gene (reference sequence). This CDR3 has 15 amino acids. V shed 2 bases, J shed 1 base, and the junction held 2 bases outside the gene matches. Followed over time, Seattle patients had been enrolled while infection was active. As regards this clone: A much larger clone lies one base from this, so it may be a read error.

The clonotype originates from a woman in her forties with COVID-19, enrolled during active disease. The V and J genes are TRBV27 and TRBJ2-3; 8 bases are a match to TRBD1. Sequencing was done on a sample of peripheral blood. The CDR3 DNA sequence: TGTGCCAGCAGTTTACAGGGGGCTCGCACAGATACGCAGTATTTT. Amino acid sequence: CASSLQGARTDTQYF.